A selection of T cell receptor beta chains follows, all from one sample in a study of cytomegalovirus exposure and HLA in healthy donors. The method was immunoSEQ multiplex PCR; TCRdb's version includes in-frame clones alone and lacks a portion of them. The sample comprises 35,000 to 45,000 clones, 75% to 85% of which are singletons, and about a tenth rests with the top ten. Sequencing was carried out using PBMCs. The origin of the receptors is a woman aged 40-49 years in good health and CMV-seronegative. Both conserved end residues are part of each CDR3. Fields, in order: J gene, V gene, CDR3 protein.

J: TRBJ1-2
V: TRBV5-1
CDR3: CASSREGTNYGYTF

J: TRBJ1-1
V: TRBV7-9
CDR3: CASSSRYAEAFF

J: TRBJ2-2
V: TRBV4-2
CDR3: CASSQVPTGRTGELFF

J: TRBJ1-3
V: TRBV7-6
CDR3: CASSVGTGGNTIYF

J: TRBJ1-1
V: TRBV6-4
CDR3: CASRGQYTEAFF

J: TRBJ2-1
V: TRBV5-5
CDR3: CASSFESSYNEQFF

J: TRBJ2-5
V: TRBV5-6
CDR3: CASSQTGAAETQYF

J: TRBJ2-7
V: TRBV11-2
CDR3: CASSRDRNYEQYF

J: TRBJ1-1
V: TRBV7-9
CDR3: CASSLRDEGRTEAFF

J: TRBJ1-5
V: TRBV19
CDR3: CASSTFEGNQPQHF

J: TRBJ2-3
V: TRBV5-1
CDR3: CASSINGVRTQYF

J: TRBJ1-2
V: TRBV2
CDR3: CASSEESGYGYTF

J: TRBJ2-3
V: TRBV6-5
CDR3: CASSRASGGTDTQYF

J: TRBJ2-5
V: TRBV27
CDR3: CASSHRGQGGETQYF

J: TRBJ1-5
V: TRBV5-8
CDR3: CASSLYPREQPQHF

J: TRBJ1-1
V: TRBV19
CDR3: CASKLDPNTEAFF

J: TRBJ2-5
V: TRBV11-2
CDR3: CASSLGQGIYETQYF

J: TRBJ2-7
V: TRBV5-1
CDR3: CASRPGQGADEQYF

J: TRBJ1-5
V: TRBV5-8
CDR3: CASSRRGGANQPQHF

J: NA
V: TRBV13
CDR3: CASSTTGQSYEQYF

J: TRBJ2-5
V: TRBV7-2
CDR3: CASSKGLAGDAETQYF

J: TRBJ2-7
V: TRBV11-2
CDR3: CASSFIRGAGSYEQYF

J: TRBJ2-3
V: TRBV7-3
CDR3: CASSLIPGLLRPDTQYF

J: TRBJ1-1
V: TRBV9
CDR3: CASSQSHRWNTEAFF

J: TRBJ1-1
V: TRBV7-9
CDR3: CASSEHRAGWDTEAFF

J: TRBJ1-6
V: TRBV27
CDR3: CASSWTRVDSPLHF

J: TRBJ2-5
V: TRBV14
CDR3: CASSRRTGILETQYF

J: TRBJ1-1
V: TRBV27
CDR3: CASSQQARALEAFF

J: TRBJ1-3
V: TRBV13
CDR3: CASSLGRVRLSGNTIYF

J: TRBJ1-5
V: TRBV19
CDR3: CASGQGNQPQHF

J: TRBJ1-1
V: TRBV4-1
CDR3: CASSQGEVKMNTEAFF

J: TRBJ1-1
V: TRBV2
CDR3: CASSGQGAMNTEAFF

J: TRBJ1-5
V: TRBV28
CDR3: CASSSAGSSNQPQHF

J: TRBJ2-3
V: TRBV5-1
CDR3: CASSPGASGGFGTDTQYF

J: TRBJ1-1
V: TRBV7-8
CDR3: CASSPRQGVMNTEAFF

J: TRBJ1-1
V: TRBV27
CDR3: CASSLFRDTEAFF

J: TRBJ2-1
V: TRBV29-1
CDR3: CSARTQLSYNEQFF

J: TRBJ1-2
V: TRBV28
CDR3: CASSLSAGGYTF

J: TRBJ2-3
V: TRBV13
CDR3: CASSLGVAGIRAQYF

J: TRBJ1-4
V: TRBV2
CDR3: CASSGQPNEKLFF

J: TRBJ2-5
V: TRBV2
CDR3: CASSGQVPRQETQYF

J: TRBJ2-1
V: TRBV4-2
CDR3: CASSRDTHSYNEQFF

J: TRBJ2-2
V: TRBV4-3
CDR3: CASSQDAHGTGTTGELFF

J: TRBJ1-1
V: TRBV25-1
CDR3: CASSDPGGEAFF

J: TRBJ2-1
V: TRBV7-9
CDR3: CASGLGPSMEQFF

J: TRBJ2-5
V: TRBV5-1
CDR3: CASSIAPQGAGETQYF

J: TRBJ2-3
V: TRBV29-1
CDR3: CSANSGTDTQYF

J: TRBJ2-5
V: TRBV5-6
CDR3: CASSSYEETQYF

J: TRBJ1-1
V: TRBV28
CDR3: CASSYRGSGNTEAFF

J: TRBJ2-6
V: TRBV19
CDR3: CASSQDPHSGANVLTF

J: TRBJ1-5
V: TRBV4-1
CDR3: CASSQQPSTQPQHF

J: TRBJ2-4
V: TRBV2
CDR3: CASSEARDIQYF

J: TRBJ1-4
V: TRBV6-5
CDR3: CASSRRNTNEKLFF

J: TRBJ2-7
V: TRBV19
CDR3: CASSIIQGNEQYF

J: TRBJ1-5
V: TRBV2
CDR3: CASSESQTVGPQHF

J: TRBJ2-5
V: TRBV7-2
CDR3: CASSAQPGGGLETQYF

J: TRBJ2-3
V: TRBV6-6
CDR3: CASSPSDRVYLDTQYF

J: TRBJ1-5
V: TRBV6-5
CDR3: CASSFNDRPNQPQHF

J: TRBJ2-1
V: TRBV4-3
CDR3: CASSQVGGNEQFF